This T cell receptor (beta chain) is drawn from a study of CD8 T cells in ankylosing spondylitis. TCRdb recomputed calls from the 5' RACE reads with MiXCR, one row per CDR3 protein. The sample gives 350,000 or so distinct CDR3 sequences, about 14% of which show up once; 0.95% to 1.4% is in the top ten. The CDR3 sequence is 14 residues long. V was shortened by 2 bases and J by 3 bases, with 10 bases between the two germline ends. The table lists this clonotype with many counts. The rearrangement uses TRBV12-3 or TRBV12-4 and TRBJ1-1, with D maybe TRBD1 (5 bases). The clonotype was recovered from a male donor with ankylosing spondylitis or in good health (not recorded which). The sample taken for sequencing was blood, either unsorted or a sorted T cell fraction (not recorded which). This CDR3 is CASSLRGRDTEAFF. In DNA form, the CDR3 reads TGTGCCAGCAGTTTACGGGGCAGGGACACTGAAGCTTTCTTT.